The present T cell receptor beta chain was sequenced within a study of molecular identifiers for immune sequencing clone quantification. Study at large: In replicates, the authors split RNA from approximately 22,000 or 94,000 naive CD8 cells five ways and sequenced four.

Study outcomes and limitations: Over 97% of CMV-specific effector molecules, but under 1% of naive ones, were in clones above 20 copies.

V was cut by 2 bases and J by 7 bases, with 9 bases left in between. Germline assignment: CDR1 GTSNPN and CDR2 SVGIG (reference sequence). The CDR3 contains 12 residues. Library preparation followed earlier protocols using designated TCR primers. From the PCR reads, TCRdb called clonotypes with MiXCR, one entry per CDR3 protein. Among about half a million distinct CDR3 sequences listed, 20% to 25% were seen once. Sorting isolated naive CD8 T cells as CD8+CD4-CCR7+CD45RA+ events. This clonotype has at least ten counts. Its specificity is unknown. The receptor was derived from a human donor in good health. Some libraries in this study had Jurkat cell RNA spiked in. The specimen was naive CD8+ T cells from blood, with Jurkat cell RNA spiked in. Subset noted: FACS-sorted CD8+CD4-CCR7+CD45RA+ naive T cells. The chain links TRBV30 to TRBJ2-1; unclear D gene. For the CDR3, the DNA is TGTGCCTGGAGTCTCGTCGCGAATGAGCAGTTCTTC. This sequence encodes CAWSLVANEQFF.